Shown below are 9 T cell receptor beta chains from a single sample sequenced in a study of shared clonotypes between healthy human individuals. The naive CD8 fraction comprised CD45RO-negative cells positively selected for CCR7 and excluded terminally differentiated effector memory CD45RA+ cells. The table came from immunoSEQ multiplex PCR; TCRdb's copy has only in-frame clones and leaves some out. The sample yields around 600,000 clones, 98% seen once. The source material was naive CD8+ T cells sorted from blood. The receptor source for this set is a man aged 30-40 years in good health.

This clone showed up just once. The chain joins TRBV5-6 to TRBJ2-6, with 8 bases identical to TRBD1. This CDR3 contains 17 residues. The trim removed 4 bases at V and 2 bases at J, leaving 8 bases unmatched. Germline CDR1 and CDR2: SGHDT and YYEEEE. CDR3 coding DNA: TGTGCCAGCAGCCTAGGACAGGGCTGGGCTGGGGCCAACGTCCTGACTTTC. Translated: CASSLGQGWAGANVLTF.

This chain's CDR3 is CASSQETLLAGGTMGINEQFF. Written as DNA, the CDR3 is TGCGCCAGCAGCCAAGAAACCCTTCTAGCGGGAGGGACGATGGGGATCAATGAGCAGTTCTTC. The chain uses TRBV4-3 and TRBJ2-1; 12 nucleotides line up with TRBD2. Per germline, CDR1 LGHNA and CDR2 YSLEER. V was pared by 0 bases and J by 6 bases, with 18 bases of the junction left unmatched. There are 21 residues in the CDR3.

This CDR3 reads CASSARTSRTLDTQYF. In DNA, the CDR3 is TGCGCCAGCAGTGCTAGGACTAGCCGGACCCTAGATACGCAGTATTTT. The chain combines TRBV10-2 with TRBJ2-3; 8 nucleotides match TRBD2. Germline V lookup: CDR1 WSHSY, CDR2 SAAADI. V was pared by 4 bases and J by 5 bases, with 11 bases of the junction left unmatched. The CDR3 is made up of 16 amino acids.

About this clone: In the same sample, other DNA sequences code for this CDR3. The chain carries TRBV2 and TRBJ2-7, with 7 positions matching TRBD1. With 10 bases clipped from V and 4 bases from J, the junction kept 7 bases outside the gene matches. The CDR3 has 12 residues. CDR1 and CDR2 (germline): SNHLY, FYNNEI. CDR3 sequence reads: CATRQGAYEQYF. The DNA of the CDR3 is TGTGCCACCAGACAGGGAGCGTACGAGCAGTACTTC.

The chain combines TRBV7-2 with TRBJ2-3; unclear D gene. The CDR3 spans 13 residues. The germline V gene has CDR1 SGHTA and CDR2 FQGNSA. V lost 4 bases and J lost 4, with 9 bases in between. The CDR3, as DNA: TGTGCCAGCAGCTCCAGAAGCCCAGATACGCAGTATTTT. This gives the protein CASSSRSPDTQYF.

The V gene is TRBV7-9, the J gene TRBJ2-1, with TRBD2 matching over 9 bases. Germline CDR1 is SEHNR and CDR2 is FQNEAQ (reference sequence). The CDR3 runs to 14 residues. The ends lost 4 bases at V and 8 bases at J; junction bases unmatched: 6. The CDR3 loop is CASSYLAGVHEQFF. CDR3 nucleotides: TGTGCCAGCAGCTACTTAGCGGGAGTGCATGAGCAGTTCTTC.

V usage is TRBV25-1 and J usage is TRBJ1-2; TRBD1 might be the D (6 bases). This CDR3 is built from 15 residues. The V end lost 1 base, the J end lost 2 bases, and 11 bases lay between the germline ends. Germline CDR1 is MGHDK and CDR2 is SYGVNS. The CDR3 protein is CASSESGTQNYGYTF. In DNA, the CDR3 is TGTGCCAGCAGTGAATCCGGGACACAAAACTATGGCTACACCTTC.

This chain joins TRBV2 and TRBJ2-6; no definite D call. The CDR3 has 14 residues. Trimming removed 10 bases from V and 0 bases from J, with 10 bases in between. Germline CDR1 and CDR2: SNHLY and FYNNEI. The DNA of the CDR3 is TGTGCCACCTGGACGGGCTCTGGGGCCAACGTCCTGACTTTC. This gives the protein CATWTGSGANVLTF. Full variable domain (remainder filled in from reference TRBV2 and TRBJ2-6): EPEVTQTPSHQVTQMGQEVILRCVPISNHLYFYWYRQILGQKVEFLVSFYNNEISEKSEIFDDQFSVERPDGSNFTLKIRSTKLEDSAMYFCATWTGSGANVLTFGAGSRLTVL.

The rearrangement links TRBV7-6 to TRBJ1-2, with D maybe TRBD1 (6 bases). Germline CDR1 is SGHVS and CDR2 is FNYEAQ. The germline V and J ends were trimmed by 8 bases and 4 bases, with 23 bases remaining between them. CDR3 length equals 16 residues. In DNA form, the CDR3 reads TGTGCCAGCGGCGAAGGGCCGACGGGGGGCAGCTATGGCTACACCTTC. Residues: CASGEGPTGGSYGYTF.